A selection of T cell receptor beta chains follows, all from one sample in a study of T cells in Graves' hyperthyroidism and ophthalmopathy. One entry per CDR3 protein, called by TCRdb with MiXCR from the multiplex PCR reads. The sample consists of almost 600,000 distinct CDR3 sequences, about half of them appearing once. Sequences were obtained from peripheral blood or thyroid tissue (not recorded which). These receptors originate from a woman younger than 30 with Graves' hyperthyroidism. Each CDR3 is given with its conserved first and last residue. D genes are given only for firm matches. Expanded clones get a size class; other rows say once, few or many, or leave the size out.

TRBV20-1	many	TRBD1	TRBJ1-3	TGCAGTGCTTGGGGGACAGGGGAAGGAAACACCATATATTTT	CSAWGTGEGNTIYF
TRBV20-1	NA	NA	TRBJ2-7	TGCAGTGCCAGCAGTGAAGAGGGCGGCAGCTCCTACGAGCAGTACTTC	CSASSEEGGSSYEQYF
TRBV20-1	once	NA	TRBJ1-5	TGCAGTGCCAGGACTAGCGGGAGGCCCCAGCATTTT	CSARTSGRPQHF
TRBV20-1	many	NA	TRBJ1-1	TGCAGTGCTAAGGGGGTAAGCGACACTGAAGCTTCCTTT	CSAKGVSDTEASF
TRBV7-2	many	NA	TRBJ2-7	TGTGCCAGCAGCTTAGCGCAATACGAGCAGTACTTC	CASSLAQYEQYF
TRBV7-6	few	NA	TRBJ1-4	TGTGCCAGCAGCTCTGGGAGGGAGCAGGAAAAACTGTTTTTT	CASSSGREQEKLFF
TRBV7-2	NA	TRBD1	TRBJ1-1	TGTGCCAGCAGCTTAGTGAACAGGTTAGGGACAGGGGCGGTGGACACTGAAGCTTTCTTT	CASSLVNRLGTGAVDTEAFF
TRBV29-1	NA	TRBD1	TRBJ1-5	TGCAGCGTTGTAGCCGGGACAGCTGAAGATCAGCCCCAGCACTTT	CSVVAGTAEDQPQHF
TRBV5-5	NA	TRBD2	TRBJ2-3	TGTGCCAGCAGCTTTAGCGGGAGAGGCACAGATACGCAGTATTTT	CASSFSGRGTDTQYF
TRBV9	many	NA	TRBJ1-1	TGTGCCAGCAGCGCCAGAGGAATGAACACTGAAGCTTTCTTT	CASSARGMNTEAFF
TRBV2	NA	NA	TRBJ1-1	TGTGCCAGCAGTGAGTGGCAGGGGAGCACTTTCTTT	CASSEWQGSTFF
TRBV7-9	NA	TRBD1	TRBJ2-6	TGTGCCAGCAGCCAGGGACAGTTCTTCGCCAACGTCCTGACTTTC	CASSQGQFFANVLTF
TRBV9	NA	NA	TRBJ2-1	TGTGCCAGCAGCCCAGGTAGGGCAGCCGGCACCGGGGAGCAGTTCTTC	CASSPGRAAGTGEQFF
TRBV29-1	NA	NA	TRBJ2-3	TGCAGCGTTGAGGCCGGCGGGATAGCAGATACGCAGTATTTT	CSVEAGGIADTQYF
TRBV7-9	once	TRBD1	TRBJ2-5	TGTGCCAGCAGCTCGGACAGGGAAGCACCGACCCAGTACTTC	CASSSDREAPTQYF
TRBV4-2	many	NA	TRBJ2-2	TGTGCCAGCAGCCAAGACGGGACAGGGGAGCTGTTTTTT	CASSQDGTGELFF
TRBV27	many	NA	TRBJ1-2	TGTGCCAGCAGTTTATCGTTGGACAGCTTAAACTATGGCTACACCTTC	CASSLSLDSLNYGYTF
TRBV10-3	NA	NA	TRBJ2-6	TGTGCCATCAGTGAGGAGGGAGACAGGGCCAACGTCCTGACTTTC	CAISEEGDRANVLTF
TRBV24-1	many	TRBD1	TRBJ2-7	TGTGCCACCAGTGGGCCATCGGGGACAGGTGCCTATGACGAGCAGTACTTC	CATSGPSGTGAYDEQYF
TRBV29-1	once	TRBD2	TRBJ2-2	TGCAGCGTTGGCCCGGGGCTAGCGGGCGACACCGGGGAGCTGTTTTTT	CSVGPGLAGDTGELFF
TRBV5-1	NA	NA	TRBJ1-3	TGCGCCAGCAGCTTAGTACCGGCCGGCTCTGGAAACACCATATATTTT	CASSLVPAGSGNTIYF
TRBV7-3	NA	TRBD1	TRBJ1-1	TGTGCCGGCAGCCAAACAGGGGGCTATGAAGCTTTCTTT	CAGSQTGGYEAFF
TRBV19	few	NA	TRBJ1-4	TGTGCCAGTAGCCCCGCCCTGCGAGAAAAACTGTTTTTT	CASSPALREKLFF
TRBV2	many	NA	TRBJ1-2	TGTGCCAGCAGTAATCCGGGACGTGAGAGTACCTATGGCTACACCTTC	CASSNPGRESTYGYTF
TRBV9	NA	TRBD2	TRBJ2-5	TGTGCCAGCAGCGTAGCTCCGGGAGGGGAGACCCAGTACTTC	CASSVAPGGETQYF
TRBV4-3	NA	TRBD1	TRBJ2-7	TGCGCCAGCAGCCAAGGCGCGCAGGGGGCAGGCGAGCAGTACTTC	CASSQGAQGAGEQYF
TRBV7-8	NA	NA	TRBJ2-6	TGTGCCAGCAGCTTGAAGGGGGCTGGGGCCAACGTCCTGACTTTC	CASSLKGAGANVLTF
TRBV11-2	many	NA	TRBJ1-6	TGTGCCAGCAGCTCTGTGGGGGGCATGGTGGCAGCTTCACCCCTCCACTTT	CASSSVGGMVAASPLHF
TRBV27	few	TRBD1	TRBJ1-1	TGTGCCAGCAGTTCACCGGGACAGGGTTTGGTGAACACTGAAGCTTTCTTT	CASSSPGQGLVNTEAFF
TRBV24-1	many	NA	TRBJ2-2	TGTGCCACCAGTGAGACATCGAACACCGGGGAGCTGTTTTTT	CATSETSNTGELFF
TRBV2	once	TRBD1	TRBJ2-7	TGTGCCAGCTTGGACAGGGAGGACGAGCAGTACTTC	CASLDREDEQYF